The present T cell receptor (beta chain) was sequenced within a study of T cell repertoires in cytomegalovirus infection (dated by TCRdb to about 2019). Background on the whole study: The peptide stimulations were aimed at well-studied HLA-B-restricted epitopes as well as recently identified HLA-C-restricted CMV epitopes, whose presentation resists viral immunomodulation. Because public TCR beta signatures pointed to carriage of CMV infection together with the matching HLA type, the HLA type of each donor mattered for the analysis. Broader findings and caveats from the paper: Carriers of CMV infection plus the relevant HLA type were discriminated by the cumulative frequency of public TCR beta family members in the study cohort and in an independent approximately 340-donor cohort. In the ex vivo response, HLA-C-restricted CMV-specific TCR beta clonotypes were dominant, and in two of eight donors the single most frequent clonotype came from this HLA-C-restricted group.

The germline ends are 8 bases apart after V is trimmed by 3 bases and J by 0 bases. CDR1 is given as LNHDA and CDR2 as SQIVND, both from the germline V gene (reference sequence). From its cysteine to its phenylalanine, the CDR3 spans 14 amino acids. Just the 42-base CDR3 DNA is kept, in frame starting at base 1. This clonotype was observed a few times. What this receptor recognizes is not known. Base quality data are lacking; no much larger clone is found one base away. TCRdb records Illumina HiSeq 1500 as the sequencer. Starting from the raw public reads, TCRdb applied fastp trimming at Q25, assembled clones with MiXCR and retained in-frame beta chains. One record per CDR3 amino acid sequence lists the most common genes and DNA. The sample table holds tens of thousands of distinct CDR3 sequences, of which nearly 20% were seen once. Jointly, the top ten make up roughly 53% of the sample. According to the study, the label for this sample's treatment or condition signals: in vitro stimulation with specific CMV peptide epitopes to enrich CMV-specific T cells.

Source: CD8+ T cells from cultured PBMCs, taken from culture after CMV antigen stimulation. The chain links TRBV19 with TRBJ1-2; the D gene assignment is ambiguous. This clonotype was obtained from a human donor in good health (CMV status not recorded). Some clones in this sample may be carry-over from other donors' samples. The encoded CDR3 is CASSMPWTNYGYTF. The bases are TGTGCCAGTAGTATGCCGTGGACTAACTATGGCTACACCTTC. Here the CDR3 is joined to the reference TRBV19 and TRBJ1-2 genes, and the full variable domain is: DGGITQSPKYLFRKEGQNVTLSCEQNLNHDAMYWYRQDPGQGLRLIYYSQIVNDFQKGDIAEGYSVSREKKESFPLTVTSAQKNPTAFYLCASSMPWTNYGYTFGSGTRLTVV.